This T cell receptor beta chain was obtained from a study of a mutant IDH1 vaccine in newly diagnosed glioma (dated by TCRdb to about 2021). Notes on the research overall: Eight vaccinations were administered to patients in weeks 1, 3, 5, 7, 11, 15, 19 and 23, corresponding to visits V03 through V10. Vaccination was initiated 4-6 weeks after radiotherapy alone, or concurrently with temozolomide cycles in the chemotherapy-containing groups. Of the roughly 32 patients who were treated, approximately 60% were male and approximately 38% were female, and the mean age was around 40 years. Prior to enrollment, standard therapy consisting of radiotherapy alone, temozolomide alone, or radiochemotherapy with temozolomide had been administered to patients, with the combination being received by most patients. Peripheral blood was collected at six visits: V03 (baseline), V05, V07, V10, V12 and V13. Longitudinal TCRB deep sequencing was done for some 25 treated patients, wherever samples were available for exploratory analyses.

The CDR3 runs 15 amino acids, cysteine and phenylalanine included. The DNA shown is the 45-base CDR3, in frame from base 1. The germline V gene yields SNHLY for CDR1 and FYNNEI for CDR2. The V and J ends are trimmed by 1 base and 0 bases, leaving 7 bases between them. In light of the paper, this sample's time point label describes: week 23, last vaccination. Each vaccine dose was 300 ug of a 20-mer mutant IDH1 peptide in Montanide, given subcutaneously with topical imiquimod. Newly diagnosed WHO grade 3 or 4 IDH1-mutant astrocytomas showing loss of nuclear ATRX were present in the donors. The samples were drawn from NOA16, a multicentre, single-arm, open-label phase I trial in Germany that tested a mutant IDH1 peptide vaccine in humans for the first time. Genomic DNA for TCRB sequencing was extracted from EDTA blood using the DNeasy Blood and Tissue Kit. Libraries came from the immunoSEQ multiplex PCR assay. Following the manufacturer's protocol, the hsTCRB Kit was used to amplify rearranged TCR beta chain sequences. An Illumina MiSeq was used to sequence the TCRB libraries. As for how the authors treated the data: The kit vendor's proprietary platform handled demultiplexing, trimming and gene mapping. As stored in TCRdb, this immuneACCESS dataset retains in-frame rearrangements with V and J assigned. A fraction of the clones does not appear; measured against another copy, unresolved V genes explain less than half of the discrepancy, and the remainder lacks a known reason. The D gene and trimming were derived from the DNA, and the V and J assignments and clone size from that table. For this sample there are tens of thousands of clones; approximately 72% appear just once. 5.3% of the sample comes from the top ten.

The paper's findings and limits, for the study overall: Vaccine-induced immune responses across multiple MHC alleles were detected in about 93% of patients. Pseudoprogression appeared unrelated to alterations in the top peripheral T cell clonotypes detected by TCRB sequencing. Availability determined which PBMC samples were chosen for TCRB deep sequencing. It was noted by the authors that analyses of patient blood samples could not be reproduced owing to sample limitations.

This clone was recorded once. The clone's antigen remains unknown. Base qualities are missing; no much larger clone stands one base away. Recombination connected TRBV2 to TRBJ1-3; the D segment cannot be called with confidence. The clonotype comes from a middle-aged man with glioma. Sequencing was performed on PBMCs, taken from a glioma patient whose treatment included an IDH1 peptide vaccine. The DNA sequence is as follows: TGTGCCAGCAGTGAAGGGCCTCGCTCTGGAAACACCATATATTTT. This yields the protein CASSEGPRSGNTIYF.